The entry that follows covers one T cell receptor (beta chain) sequence. There is no known antigen for this receptor. No base-level quality is on record; no much larger clone is a single base apart. This sample is drawn from a study of the immune and genomic landscape of osteosarcoma (dated by TCRdb to 2019 to 2021). As for the study more broadly: The overall cohort included about 44 pediatric and adult patients with high-grade osteosarcoma, and the median age at diagnosis was around 28 years (range about 5-85). The cohort was enriched for poor-risk disease, with under 80% showing unfavorable pathologic response to standard therapy and approximately 67% deceased. Each of a few patients provided a couple of samples from the same tumor site. To define immunogenic potential, the study profiled osteosarcoma specimens using whole genome, RNA and T-cell receptor sequencing, along with immunohistochemistry and reverse phase protein arrays. To characterize the osteosarcoma immunogenomic landscape, the TCR sequencing results were combined with transcriptome, protein array and immunostaining data. In the overall cohort, 55% to 65% of patients were male, and localized disease at diagnosis was presented by 70% to 85% of patients. The goal of the study was to explain why immune checkpoint inhibitors show limited clinical activity in osteosarcoma. Findings and caveats that apply to the study as a whole: Productive TCR clonality was found to be low overall, with an average of 0.09 and a maximum of 0.3, which suggested limited T-cell clonal expansion. A handful of cases had a single hyperexpanded clone dominating the repertoire, and all had fewer than 100 T-cell clonotypes. TCR productive clonality was higher in the immune-hot C3 cluster than the cold C1 cluster but still low overall. Sample size was not determined by any statistical method, because osteosarcoma is rare and every possible sample was collected. Clonality benchmarks came from external normal skin and healthy peripheral blood data rather than matched normal tissue. Along with the frozen tumor specimens, matched blood was collected from just a couple of patients.

TCR beta chain CDR3 regions were immunosequenced with the ImmunoSEQ Assay (Adaptive Biotechnologies). Per the source publication's procedure: TCRB rearrangements, read counts, read proportions and gene usage were exported through the ImmunoSEQ Analyzer platform. T-cell clonality was calculated on productive rearrangements as 1 minus Pielou's evenness. In the clonal space homeostasis analysis, clonotypes were binned as rare, small, medium, large or hyperexpanded (0.01 to 1 of the repertoire). TCR productive clonality was compared across immune clusters C1, C2 and C3 using the Wilcoxon rank sum test. TCRdb limited this immuneACCESS table to in-frame rearrangements with V and J called. A share of clones is missing; checked studies link under half to unresolved V genes, and the rest is unexplained. Clone size and the V and J calls come from that table; the DNA yielded D and trimming. Counted in this sample were 6,000 to 7,000 clones; approximately 64% of them appeared once. The top ten hold approximately 15% of the sample.

Relative to germline, V is 2 bases shorter and J is 5 bases shorter, with 12 bases between their ends. CDR1 and CDR2, looked up from the germline V gene (reference sequence), are SGHNT and YYREEE. The CDR3 sequence holds 14 residues, the cysteine and phenylalanine included. CDR3 DNA only is kept here, 42 bases in frame from base 1. Specimens were post-treatment primary, local recurrence and metastasis tumors from poor-prognosis patients. The clonotype comes from a human donor with osteosarcoma. Rearrangement joined TRBV5-4 to TRBJ2-3, and perhaps TRBD1 as D gene, on 6 matching bases. Source material: osteosarcoma tumor tissue from the lung. The nucleotides read TGTGCCAGCAGCTTCCCACAGGGCGAAGATACGCAGTATTTT. It specifies CASSFPQGEDTQYF. This CDR3, with the reference TRBV5-4 and TRBJ2-3 proteins standing in past its ends, gives the full variable domain ETGVTQSPTHLIKTRGQQVTLRCSSQSGHNTVSWYQQALGQGPQFIFQYYREEENGRGNFPPRFSGLQFPNYSSELNVNALELDDSALYLCASSFPQGEDTQYFGPGTRLTVL.